Described below is a single T cell receptor beta chain sequence and its context. The authors' processing: Nucleated cell counts were estimated from reference gene primer amplification. Only in-frame clones appear in the TCRdb table, and some are missing; sequencing was by immunoSEQ multiplex PCR. That table furnishes V, J and clone size, whereas the DNA furnished D and trimming. Of about 140,000 clones in the sample, 84% were seen once. These data are taken from a study of blood T cell repertoires in COVID-19. What was sequenced was peripheral blood. The sequence was collected from a human donor in a cohort sampled during active COVID-19.

The CDR3 sequence: CASSPREGGEETQYF. CDR3 in DNA: TGTGCCAGCTCACCGCGGGAGGGCGGTGAAGAGACCCAGTACTTC. This sequence joins TRBV18 and TRBJ2-5, with 9 bases lining up with TRBD2. Trimming took 3 bases from V and 3 from J; bases not matched to a gene: 5. The CDR3 spans 15 residues. Germline V CDR1 and CDR2: KGHSH, LQKENI.